One and the same sample provided the 22 T cell receptor beta chains below, sequenced in a study of blood T cell repertoires in COVID-19. Using immunoSEQ multiplex PCR, the repertoire was profiled, and TCRdb retains in-frame clones only, with some absent. This table holds 150,000 to 200,000 clones, more than 75% found once. The sample comprised peripheral blood. The receptor source for this set is a woman aged 50 to 60 with active or convalescent COVID-19.

The chain has TRBV6-1 and TRBJ1-2, with D maybe TRBD1 (5 bases). The germline CDR1 and CDR2 sequences are MNHNS and SASEGT. V was cut by 1 base and J by 5 bases, with 8 bases left in between. CDR3 length: 13 residues. As DNA, the CDR3 is TGTGCCAGCAGTGAAGGGAGACAGTATGGCTACACCTTC. Its translation: CASSEGRQYGYTF.

This sequence joins TRBV5-1 and TRBJ1-4; 7 bases align to TRBD1. The length of the CDR3 is 15 residues. J gave up 3 bases and V 3 bases, and 5 bases lay outside the gene matches. CDR1 and CDR2 (germline): SGHRS, YFSETQ. The CDR3, as DNA: TGCGCCAGCAGCTCCCCCGGGACAGCTAATGAAAAACTGTTTTTT. Its protein product is CASSSPGTANEKLFF. Using reference TRBV5-1 and TRBJ1-4 for the parts outside the CDR3, the full variable domain is KAGVTQTPRYLIKTRGQQVTLSCSPISGHRSVSWYQQTPGQGLQFLFEYFSETQRNKGNFPGRFSGRQFSNSRSEMNVSTLELGDSALYLCASSSPGTANEKLFFGSGTQLSVL.

The CDR3 loop reads CASSESAGELFF. In nucleotides, the CDR3 is TGTGCCAGCAGTGAATCGGCCGGGGAGCTGTTTTTT. The V call is TRBV25-1, the J call TRBJ2-2; no definite D call. Looked up from germline, CDR1 is MGHDK and CDR2 is SYGVNS. The ends were cut back, 1 base at V and 6 bases at J, with 3 bases in the middle. The CDR3 is 12 residues long.

Concerning this clone itself: Germline is not matched at one junction end, which may reflect a read error. The chain combines TRBV19 with TRBJ1-6; 8 nucleotides match TRBD1. This CDR3 spans 17 amino acids. Germline V gene lookup returns CDR1 LNHDA and CDR2 SQIVND (reference sequence). Here the CDR3 reads CASSPQTGTGHDSSLHF. In DNA, the CDR3 is TGTGCCAGTAGTCCACAAACCGGGACAGGCCACGATTCATCCCTCCACTTT.

The rearrangement uses TRBV5-8 and TRBJ2-7; 7 positions agree with TRBD2. The CDR3 consists of 16 residues. Looked up from germline, CDR1 is SGHTS and CDR2 is YDEGEE. J lost 7 bases, V lost 9 bases, and 22 bases had no gene match. As DNA, the CDR3 is TGTGCCACCCCCTGGGGAAGAGGCGGGGGAGGTAAGGAGCAGTACTTC. Translating it yields CATPWGRGGGGKEQYF.

This clone was observed a single time. The chain carries TRBV28 and TRBJ1-2, with D uncertain. Germline V gives CDR1 MDHEN, CDR2 SYDVKM. Trimming shortened V by 2 bases and J by 2 bases, and 6 bases separated the two germline ends. This CDR3 contains 13 residues. The CDR3 spells CASSLRENYGYTF. The CDR3 DNA follows: TGTGCCAGCAGTTTACGGGAGAACTATGGCTACACCTTC.

The chain carries TRBV6-5 and TRBJ1-2; 7 bases are a match to TRBD1. The CDR3 runs to 14 residues. Germline V lookup: CDR1 MNHEY, CDR2 SVGAGI. After removal of 2 bases from V and 3 bases from J, the junction contained 3 bases not matched to a gene. The CDR3 reads CASSYDREDYGYTF. CDR3 in DNA: TGTGCCAGCAGTTACGACAGGGAGGACTATGGCTACACCTTC.

The chain is built from TRBV18 and TRBJ1-1, with D unclear. Germline values: CDR1 KGHSH, CDR2 LQKENI. The CDR3 is 16 residues long. The V end was cut by 3 bases, the J end by 0 bases, with 14 bases between. The CDR3 region is CASSPESGALNTEAFF. CDR3 coding DNA: TGTGCCAGCTCACCTGAAAGTGGTGCGTTGAACACTGAAGCTTTCTTT.

There are a few counts of this clone. V and J are TRBV6-5 and TRBJ1-1, with D maybe TRBD1 (5 bases). The CDR3 covers 15 residues. Germline V gives CDR1 MNHEY, CDR2 SVGAGI. V was clipped by 7 bases and J by 4 bases, with 19 bases between them. CDR3 in DNA: TGTGCCAGCAATCCGTTGGGGGGTGGTGGCACTGAAGCTTTCTTT. Translated: CASNPLGGGGTEAFF.

In DNA, the CDR3 is TGTGCCAGCAGTTACGGGGCAGGGCCCCTTTATGGCTACACCTTC. This encodes CASSYGAGPLYGYTF. V and J are TRBV6-2 or TRBV6-3 and TRBJ1-2; the D gene is possibly TRBD1 (5 bases). Looked up from germline, CDR1 is MNHEY and CDR2 is SVGEGT. The length of the CDR3 is 15 residues. V was shortened by 2 bases and J by 5 bases, with 15 bases between the two germline ends.

The chain links TRBV6-5 to TRBJ2-2, with 7 bases lining up with TRBD2. The CDR3 totals 15 residues. The germline V gene encodes CDR1 MNHEY and CDR2 SVGAGI. J lost 7 bases, V lost 7 bases, and 12 bases had no gene match. CDR3 DNA sequence: TGTGCCAGCACCCCAAGGGGAGGGCGGATCGGGGAGCTGTTTTTT. Amino acids: CASTPRGGRIGELFF.

The chain recombines TRBV29-1 with TRBJ1-2; 7 nucleotides agree with TRBD1. This CDR3 comprises 13 residues. The V segment lost 4 bases and the J segment 3 bases; nucleotides outside the gene matches: 5. The germline V gene encodes CDR1 SQVTM and CDR2 ANQGSEA. In nucleotides, the CDR3 is TGCAGCGTTGGAGGGACAGCCGACTATGGCTACACCTTC. Translating it yields CSVGGTADYGYTF.

There are a few counts of this clone. This chain links TRBV19 with TRBJ2-2, with 8 bases that match TRBD1. The CDR3 contains 15 residues. CDR1 and CDR2 from the germline V gene are LNHDA and SQIVND (reference sequence). Unmatched junction bases numbered 9, after V lost 8 bases and J lost 4 bases. CDR3 sequence (DNA): TGTGCCAGTTCCACGGGACAGGCAGCCACCGGGGAGCTGTTTTTT. It translates to CASSTGQAATGELFF.

The rearrangement uses TRBV28 and TRBJ2-7; the match to TRBD2 covers 8 bases. V shed 4 bases, J shed 0 bases, and the junction held 11 bases outside the gene matches. There are 17 residues in the CDR3. Germline CDR1 and CDR2: MDHEN and SYDVKM. CDR3 bases: TGTGCCAGCAGTTCGACGGGAGGGAGCGCCCTCTCCTACGAGCAGTACTTC. Protein product: CASSSTGGSALSYEQYF.

The V gene is TRBV7-9, the J gene TRBJ2-5; 8 bases agree with TRBD2. Germline values: CDR1 SEHNR, CDR2 FQNEAQ (reference sequence). V shed 5 bases, J shed 2 bases, and the junction held 13 bases outside the gene matches. This CDR3 spans 17 amino acids. DNA for the CDR3: TGTGCCAGCAGCCCGTGGGGGAGCGGGGGACCTCAAGAGACCCAGTACTTC. Residues: CASSPWGSGGPQETQYF.

The chain has TRBV6-5 and TRBJ2-1, with 9 positions matching TRBD2. Germline V gives CDR1 MNHEY, CDR2 SVGAGI. The CDR3 sequence is 15 residues long. V gave up 2 bases and J gave up 7 bases; unmatched junction bases: 6. CDR3 sequence reads: CASSYVAGGLNEQFF. The CDR3, as DNA: TGTGCCAGCAGTTACGTCGCGGGGGGGCTGAATGAGCAGTTCTTC.

This chain links TRBV19 with TRBJ2-7, with 10 positions matching TRBD2. V was clipped by 5 bases and J by 3 bases; unmatched bases: 10. The CDR3 is made up of 16 amino acids. In germline, CDR1 is LNHDA, CDR2 SQIVND (reference sequence). The CDR3 sequence: CASSSSTSGSSYEQYF. CDR3 in DNA: TGTGCCAGTAGTTCCTCGACTAGCGGGTCGAGCTACGAGCAGTACTTC.

This clone was recorded a few times. The chain links TRBV19 to TRBJ2-7; 13 bases are shared with TRBD2. Germline V gene lookup returns CDR1 LNHDA and CDR2 SQIVND (reference sequence). This CDR3 spans 15 amino acids. The V segment lost 5 bases and the J segment 3 bases; nucleotides outside the gene matches: 4. The CDR3, as DNA: TGTGCCAGTAGTTCCCGGACTAGCGGGAGCTACGAGCAGTACTTC. This translates into CASSSRTSGSYEQYF.

The chain recombines TRBV30 with TRBJ1-6; TRBD1 matches 9 bases. Per germline, CDR1 GTSNPN and CDR2 SVGIG (reference sequence). The V segment lost 5 bases and the J segment 5 bases; nucleotides outside the gene matches: 1. CDR3 size: 13 residues. The CDR3 loop is CAWDRGDNSPLHF. The CDR3 coding sequence is TGTGCCTGGGACAGGGGGGATAATTCACCCCTCCACTTT.

V usage is TRBV19 and J usage is TRBJ2-1; 7 bases fit TRBD2. V trimming: 8 bases; J trimming: 0 bases; junction bases outside the gene matches: 7. Germline CDR1 LNHDA, CDR2 SQIVND (reference sequence). The CDR3 sequence is 15 residues long. CDR3 sequence reads: CASGSGRSSYNEQFF. DNA for the CDR3: TGTGCCAGTGGTAGCGGGCGAAGCTCCTACAATGAGCAGTTCTTC.

This clone was seen a handful of times. V is TRBV7-2 and J is TRBJ1-4; tentative D call: TRBD1 (6 bases). The ends were cut back, 1 base at V and 6 bases at J, with 12 bases in the middle. This CDR3 contains 15 residues. Germline loops: CDR1 SGHTA, CDR2 FQGNSA. The DNA for the CDR3 is TGTGCCAGCAGCTTAGTCGGGGGGCAGGATGAAAAACTGTTTTTT. It specifies CASSLVGGQDEKLFF.

The chain recombines TRBV29-1 with TRBJ1-1, with 8 bases lining up with TRBD1. Germline CDR1 SQVTM, CDR2 ANQGSEA. The CDR3 consists of 13 residues. V was clipped by 3 bases and J by 1 base; unmatched bases: 1. The CDR3, as DNA: TGCAGCGTTGATGACAGGGGGAACACTGAAGCTTTCTTT. It yields the protein CSVDDRGNTEAFF.